The 8 T cell receptor beta chains in this list originate from one sample, sequenced in a study of shared clonotypes between healthy human individuals. Naive CD8 isolation took CD45RO-negative cells positively selected for CCR7 and excluded terminally differentiated effector memory CD45RA+ cells. Produced via immunoSEQ multiplex PCR; TCRdb's table is partial and in-frame only. Of around 600,000 clones listed, approximately 95% were seen once; the top ten hold around 0.12%. The material sequenced was naive CD8+ T cells sorted from blood. These receptors originate from a woman aged 25-40 years in good health.

The rearrangement uses TRBV5-6 and TRBJ1-2, with 9 positions matching TRBD1. Germline V gives CDR1 SGHDT, CDR2 YYEEEE. Germline trimming cut 4 bases from V and 4 bases from J; bases unmatched to any gene: 5. This CDR3 is 14 amino acids long. CDR3 DNA: TGTGCCAGCAGCGGAGGACAGGGGATCTATGGCTACACCTTC. Its protein product is CASSGGQGIYGYTF.

The chain carries TRBV28 and TRBJ1-2; D gene uncertain. The V and J ends lost 8 bases and 4 bases respectively, with 17 bases between them. The CDR3 sequence is 14 residues long. Looked up from germline, CDR1 is MDHEN and CDR2 is SYDVKM. The CDR3 sequence is CASGTTDEAYGYTF. The CDR3, as DNA: TGTGCCAGCGGAACCACGGACGAGGCCTATGGCTACACCTTC.

The chain employs TRBV27 and TRBJ2-5; D not certain. The J call is in doubt because the DNA end fits TRBJ2-7 better. CDR3 length: 14 amino acids. The germline gives CDR1 MNHEY, CDR2 SMNVEV (reference sequence). In nucleotides, the CDR3 is TGTGCCAGCAGCCCGACTGGAATCATCGACGAGCAGTACTTC. Translating it yields CASSPTGIIDEQYF.

The chain couples TRBV6-1 to TRBJ2-1; D unclear. The germline gives CDR1 MNHNS, CDR2 SASEGT. The CDR3 spans 15 residues. Trimming took off 4 bases at V and 8 bases at J, with 18 bases between the two ends. CDR3 coding DNA: TGTGCCAGCAGTGTGGGTGCGTTTTTACGAGATGAGCAGTTCTTC. This gives the protein CASSVGAFLRDEQFF.

The genes are TRBV11-3 and TRBJ2-5; maybe TRBD2 (5 bases). Germline V gene data show CDR1 as SGHNT and CDR2 as YENEEA. V lost 1 base and J lost 5, with 14 bases in between. There are 15 residues in the CDR3. The CDR3 region has the DNA TGTGCCAGCAGCTTAGTCCGGGGATTCCACGAGACCCAGTACTTC. This codes for CASSLVRGFHETQYF.

J is TRBJ2-5 and V is TRBV27; 12 nucleotides line up with TRBD2. The last part of the DNA fits TRBJ2-7 better; the J call may be wrong. CDR1 is MNHEY and CDR2 is SMNVEV in the germline V gene (reference sequence). This CDR3 is 14 amino acids long. The CDR3, as DNA: TGTGCCAGCAGTTTAGGGACTAGCGGGTACGAGCAGTACTTC. It specifies CASSLGTSGYEQYF.

This chain joins TRBV15 and TRBJ2-1; 12 bases map to TRBD2. Germline assignment: CDR1 LNHNV and CDR2 YYDKDF (reference sequence). There are 15 residues in the CDR3. V lost 4 bases and J lost 5; bases outside the gene matches: 3. The CDR3 DNA reads as TGTGCCACCAGCACTAGGACTAGCGGGAACAATGAGCAGTTCTTC. This encodes CATSTRTSGNNEQFF.

This chain uses TRBV5-8 with TRBJ1-3, with 8 positions matching TRBD1. Germline V CDR1 and CDR2: SGHTS, YDEGEE. The CDR3 is 15 residues long. V lost 3 bases to trimming and J lost 3 bases; unmatched junction nucleotides: 5. In DNA form, the CDR3 reads TGTGCCAGCAGCTCGGTTGGACAGGGTGGAAACACCATATATTTT. Protein product: CASSSVGQGGNTIYF.